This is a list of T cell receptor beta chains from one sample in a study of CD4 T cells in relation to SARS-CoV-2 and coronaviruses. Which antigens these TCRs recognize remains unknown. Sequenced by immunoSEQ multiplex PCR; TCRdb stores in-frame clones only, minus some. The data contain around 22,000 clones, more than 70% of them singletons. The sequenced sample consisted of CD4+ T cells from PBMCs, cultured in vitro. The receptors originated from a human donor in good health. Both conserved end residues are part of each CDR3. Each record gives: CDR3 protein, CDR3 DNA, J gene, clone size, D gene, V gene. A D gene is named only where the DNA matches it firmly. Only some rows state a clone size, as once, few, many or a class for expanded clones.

CDR3aa: CASSPRTSGNTDTQYF
CDR3nt: TGTGCCAGCTCACCACGAACTAGCGGGAACACAGATACGCAGTATTTT
j_gene: TRBJ2-3
abundance: NA
d_gene: TRBD2
v_gene: TRBV18

CDR3aa: CASSPPLDYGYTF
CDR3nt: TGTGCCAGCTCACCACCCCTGGACTATGGCTACACCTTC
j_gene: TRBJ1-2
abundance: few
d_gene: NA
v_gene: TRBV18

CDR3aa: CASSLNPTLNTEAFF
CDR3nt: TGTGCCAGCAGCTTAAATCCGACATTGAACACTGAAGCTTTCTTT
j_gene: TRBJ1-1
abundance: once
d_gene: NA
v_gene: TRBV7-3

CDR3aa: CASSQIPGQGDEKLFF
CDR3nt: TGTGCCAGCTCACAAATTCCGGGACAGGGGGATGAAAAACTGTTTTTT
j_gene: TRBJ1-4
abundance: NA
d_gene: TRBD1
v_gene: TRBV18

CDR3aa: CASSEKGENTEAFF
CDR3nt: TGTGCCAGCAGTGAGAAGGGTGAGAACACTGAAGCTTTCTTT
j_gene: TRBJ1-1
abundance: NA
d_gene: NA
v_gene: TRBV6-4

CDR3aa: CASSPEAGTGAMGAFYEQYF
CDR3nt: TGCGCCAGCAGCCCGGAAGCCGGGACAGGGGCAATGGGCGCCTTTTACGAGCAGTACTTC
j_gene: TRBJ2-7
abundance: once
d_gene: TRBD1
v_gene: TRBV5-1

CDR3aa: CAISPGTDPWEQYF
CDR3nt: TGTGCCATCAGTCCCGGGACAGACCCGTGGGAGCAGTACTTC
j_gene: TRBJ2-7
abundance: NA
d_gene: TRBD1
v_gene: TRBV10-3

CDR3aa: CASSPDAGEQYF
CDR3nt: TGTGCCAGCAGCCCGGACGCGGGGGAGCAGTACTTC
j_gene: TRBJ2-7
abundance: NA
d_gene: NA
v_gene: TRBV11-3

CDR3aa: CSASSPLYGYTF
CDR3nt: TGCAGTGCTAGTTCACCACTTTATGGCTACACCTTC
j_gene: TRBJ1-2
abundance: NA
d_gene: NA
v_gene: TRBV20-1

CDR3aa: CASSPGKGQGSIEPQHF
CDR3nt: TGTGCCAGCAGCCCAGGTAAGGGACAGGGATCGATTGAGCCCCAGCATTTT
j_gene: TRBJ1-5
abundance: NA
d_gene: TRBD1
v_gene: TRBV3-1/TRBV3-2

CDR3aa: CASRPDRVGEQYF
CDR3nt: TGTGCCAGCAGACCTGACAGGGTTGGCGAGCAGTACTTC
j_gene: TRBJ2-7
abundance: NA
d_gene: TRBD1
v_gene: TRBV6-5

CDR3aa: CASRRETSGTGELFF
CDR3nt: TGCGCCAGCAGAAGAGAGACTAGCGGCACCGGGGAGCTGTTTTTT
j_gene: TRBJ2-2
abundance: NA
d_gene: TRBD2
v_gene: TRBV4-1

CDR3aa: CASSPSLGFNDRQFF
CDR3nt: TGTGCCAGCAGCCCCTCGCTAGGGTTTAATGATAGGCAGTTCTTC
j_gene: TRBJ2-1
abundance: NA
d_gene: NA
v_gene: TRBV11-3

CDR3aa: CASSLDRGTSNEKLFF
CDR3nt: TGTGCCAGCAGCTTGGACAGGGGGACCTCTAATGAAAAACTGTTTTTT
j_gene: TRBJ1-4
abundance: NA
d_gene: TRBD1
v_gene: TRBV5-4

CDR3aa: CASSPRDSPNEKLFF
CDR3nt: TGTGCCAGCAGTCCGAGGGACAGCCCGAATGAAAAACTGTTTTTT
j_gene: TRBJ1-4
abundance: NA
d_gene: TRBD1
v_gene: TRBV6-5

CDR3aa: CATSDLGQGRETQYF
CDR3nt: TGTGCCACCAGTGATCTTGGGCAGGGCAGAGAGACCCAGTACTTC
j_gene: TRBJ2-5
abundance: NA
d_gene: NA
v_gene: TRBV24-1

CDR3aa: CASSSTPGLKETQYF
CDR3nt: TGTGCCAGCAGCTCTACACCGGGATTGAAAGAGACCCAGTACTTC
j_gene: TRBJ2-5
abundance: few
d_gene: NA
v_gene: TRBV7-9

CDR3aa: CASSRQGRQPQHF
CDR3nt: TGTGCCAGCAGTCGACAGGGGCGACAGCCCCAGCATTTT
j_gene: TRBJ1-5
abundance: NA
d_gene: TRBD1
v_gene: TRBV28

CDR3aa: CASSIREAFGGYTF
CDR3nt: TGTGCCAGTAGTATCCGTGAGGCATTCGGTGGCTACACCTTC
j_gene: TRBJ1-2
abundance: few
d_gene: NA
v_gene: TRBV19

CDR3aa: CASSLGRGNTEAFF
CDR3nt: TGTGCCAGCAGCTTAGGTAGGGGTAACACTGAAGCTTTCTTT
j_gene: TRBJ1-1
abundance: NA
d_gene: NA
v_gene: TRBV7-2

CDR3aa: CASSFQGTEAFF
CDR3nt: TGCGCCAGCAGCTTTCAGGGGACTGAAGCTTTCTTT
j_gene: TRBJ1-1
abundance: NA
d_gene: NA
v_gene: TRBV5-1

CDR3aa: CASSTHLVAKIYNEQFF
CDR3nt: TGTGCCAGTAGTACCCACCTAGTGGCGAAAATATACAATGAGCAGTTCTTC
j_gene: TRBJ2-1
abundance: NA
d_gene: NA
v_gene: TRBV19